This T cell receptor beta chain was documented in a study of beta chain features in type 1 diabetes. Reverse transcription of all isolated RNA meant that expressed TCRB transcripts were sequenced. The method was immunoSEQ multiplex PCR; TCRdb's version includes in-frame clones alone and lacks a portion of them. The table records 850,000 to 900,000 clones, 15% to 20% of them present only once. Sequenced sample: naive CD4+ T cells from blood. The clonotype originates from a woman between 18 and 30 years old in good health.

The CDR3 protein is CASRTQTVGDEKLFF. CDR3 nucleotides: TGCGCCAGCAGGACCCAGACAGTTGGGGATGAAAAACTGTTTTTT. The chain joins TRBV5-1 to TRBJ1-4; D possibly corresponds to TRBD1 (5 bases). The CDR3 length is 15 residues. Germline assignment: CDR1 SGHRS and CDR2 YFSETQ. V lost 5 bases and J lost 6, with 17 bases in between.